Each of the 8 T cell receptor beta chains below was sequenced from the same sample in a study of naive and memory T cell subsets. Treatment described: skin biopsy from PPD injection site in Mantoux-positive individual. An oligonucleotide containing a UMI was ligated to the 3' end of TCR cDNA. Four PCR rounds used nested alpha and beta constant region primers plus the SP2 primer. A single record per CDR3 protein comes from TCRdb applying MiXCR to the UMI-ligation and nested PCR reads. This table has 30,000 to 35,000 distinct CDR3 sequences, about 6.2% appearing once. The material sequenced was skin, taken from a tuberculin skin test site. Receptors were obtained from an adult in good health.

As DNA, the CDR3 is TGCAGTGCTAGGACCTTCGAGGGGGTCGGCTACACCTTC. It translates to CSARTFEGVGYTF. The chain recombines TRBV20-1 with TRBJ1-2, with a weak D call TRBD1 (6 bases). This CDR3 has 13 residues. CDR1 and CDR2 (germline): DFQATT, SNEGSKA (reference sequence). Between the trimmed V and J ends, which lost 3 bases and 8 bases, there was a span of 16 bases.

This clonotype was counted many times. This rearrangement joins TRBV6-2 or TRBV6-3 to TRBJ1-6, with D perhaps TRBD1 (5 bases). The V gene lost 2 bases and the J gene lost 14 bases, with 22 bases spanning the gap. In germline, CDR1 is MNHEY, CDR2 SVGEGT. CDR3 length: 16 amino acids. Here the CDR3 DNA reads TGTGCCAGCAGTTACGCAGGGCGGCAACTTTCGTTAGCCCTCCACTTT. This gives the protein CASSYAGRQLSLALHF.

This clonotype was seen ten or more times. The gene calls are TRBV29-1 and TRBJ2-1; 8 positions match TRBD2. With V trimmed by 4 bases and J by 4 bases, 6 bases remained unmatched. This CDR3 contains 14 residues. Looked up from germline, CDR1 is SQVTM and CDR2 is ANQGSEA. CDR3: CSVVGGGRYNEQFF. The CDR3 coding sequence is TGCAGCGTTGTTGGCGGGGGGCGGTACAATGAGCAGTTCTTC.

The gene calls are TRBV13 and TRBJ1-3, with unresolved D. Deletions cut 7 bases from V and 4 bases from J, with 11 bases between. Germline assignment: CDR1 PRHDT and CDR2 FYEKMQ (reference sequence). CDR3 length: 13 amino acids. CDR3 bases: TGTGCCAGCACCTTCCTTCTCGGAAACACCATATATTTT. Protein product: CASTFLLGNTIYF.

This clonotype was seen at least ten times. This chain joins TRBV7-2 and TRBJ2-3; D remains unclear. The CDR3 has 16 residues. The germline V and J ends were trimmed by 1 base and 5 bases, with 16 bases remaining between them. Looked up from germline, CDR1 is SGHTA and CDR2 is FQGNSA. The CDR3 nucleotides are TGTGCCAGCAGCTTAGTGGCGGTGGGTTTGGGAGATACGCAGTATTTT. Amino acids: CASSLVAVGLGDTQYF.

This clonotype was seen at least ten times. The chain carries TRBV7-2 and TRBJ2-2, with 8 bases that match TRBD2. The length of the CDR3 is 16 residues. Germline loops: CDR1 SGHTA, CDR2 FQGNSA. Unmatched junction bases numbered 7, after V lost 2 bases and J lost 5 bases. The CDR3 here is CASSLMSGGLTGELFF. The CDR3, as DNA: TGTGCCAGCAGCTTAATGAGCGGGGGATTAACCGGGGAGCTGTTTTTT.

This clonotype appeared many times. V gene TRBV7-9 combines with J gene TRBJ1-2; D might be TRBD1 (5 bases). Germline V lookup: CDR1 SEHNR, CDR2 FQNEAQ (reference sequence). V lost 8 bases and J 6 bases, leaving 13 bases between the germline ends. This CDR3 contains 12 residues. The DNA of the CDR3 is TGTGCCAGCGGGGCCGCCATCAATGGCTACACCTTC. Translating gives CASGAAINGYTF.

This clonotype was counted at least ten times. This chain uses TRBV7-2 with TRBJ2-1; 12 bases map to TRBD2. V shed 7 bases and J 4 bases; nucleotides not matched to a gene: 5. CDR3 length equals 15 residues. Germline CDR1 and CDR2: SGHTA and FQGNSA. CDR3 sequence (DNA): TGTGCCAGCACCTTGACTAGCGGGGGATACAATGAGCAGTTCTTC. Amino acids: CASTLTSGGYNEQFF.